What follows are 14 T cell receptor beta chains derived from one specimen sequenced in a study of immune heterogeneity within non-small cell lung tumors. With 600 ng used per sample, the template was genomic DNA from bulk tumor. Multiple biopsies spaced far apart were taken from each primary tumor during surgery. Undergoing curative surgery were patients whose non-small cell lung cancer was untreated and newly diagnosed. Multiplex PCR amplified TCR beta CDR3 with 32 V and 13 J primers. In TCRdb, the multiplex PCR reads were re-called with MiXCR into one record per CDR3 protein. The sample lists 20,000 to 25,000 distinct CDR3 sequences, 25% to 35% occurring once. Sample: lung tumor tissue. The receptors originated from a middle-aged man with non-small cell lung cancer.

Comments on this clonotype: One junction end does not reproduce the germline sequence, and a read error may be involved. The CDR3 reads CVSSLLAGEWRNEQFF. In DNA, the CDR3 is TGTGTCAGCAGCTTACTAGCGGGAGAATGGCGAAATGAGCAGTTCTTC. The chain joins TRBV7-9 to TRBJ2-1; TRBD2 aligns across 11 bases. There are 16 residues in the CDR3. Germline lookup yields CDR1 SEHNR and CDR2 FQNEAQ (reference sequence). The variable domain in full, completed from reference TRBV7-9 and TRBJ2-1, reads DTGVSQNPRHKITKRGQNVTFRCDPISEHNRLYWYRQTLGQGPEFLTYFQNEAQLEKSRLLSDRFSAERPKGSFSTLEIQRTEQGDSAMYLCVSSLLAGEWRNEQFFGPGTRLTVL.

In its sample, this clonotype was seen once. Being one base from a much bigger clone, this may be a read error. The missing conserved phenylalanine or tryptophan at the end of this CDR3 makes a read error likely. The rearrangement links TRBV15 to TRBJ2-4; D is unresolved. This CDR3 is built from 15 residues. Germline lookup yields CDR1 LNHNV and CDR2 YYDKDF (reference sequence). Trimming stripped 2 bases from V and 0 bases from J, with 8 bases between. CDR3 DNA: TGTGCCACCAGCAGAATGGACGGAGCCAAAAACATTCAGTACTTG. It specifies CATSRMDGAKNIQYL.

As regards this clonotype: Possible read error: a much larger clone is one base away. The gene calls are TRBV4-1 and TRBJ2-3, with a tentative D call TRBD2 (7 bases). This CDR3 spans 15 amino acids. Germline CDR1 MGHRA, CDR2 YSYEKL. The CDR3 DNA sequence: TGCGCCAGGAGCCAAGACGGGGGGCGCATAGATACGCAGTATTTT. Translating it yields CARSQDGGRIDTQYF.

This clonotype has more than one count but fewer than ten. The CDR3 coding sequence is TGTGCCAGCAGCCCCCATCTGGGCCAGGCCAAGTATGGCTACACCTTC. Protein product: CASSPHLGQAKYGYTF. The chain links TRBV9 to TRBJ1-2; no definite D call. With 4 bases removed from V and 5 bases from J, the gap between germline ends came to 21 bases. This CDR3 comprises 16 residues. The V gene's germline CDR1 is SGDLS and CDR2 YYNGEE.

In regard to this clonotype: This may stem from a read error, because a much larger clone lies one nucleotide away. This rearrangement joins TRBV24-1 to TRBJ2-7; perhaps TRBD1 as D (6 bases). V was shortened by 4 bases and J by 5 bases, with 11 bases between the two germline ends. The CDR3 runs 13 residues. CDR1 and CDR2 (germline): KGHDR, SFDVKD. DNA for the CDR3: TGTGCCACCAGTGAACCGACAGGCCACGAGCAGTACTTC. This translates into CATSEPTGHEQYF.

In this sample, this clonotype turned up many times. CDR3 in DNA: TGTGCCATCAGCGGACCTGACACAGATACGCAGTATTTT. Encoded protein: CAISGPDTDTQYF. This chain connects TRBV10-3 to TRBJ2-3; D remains ambiguous. In germline, CDR1 is ENHRY, CDR2 SYGVKD. Deletions cut 6 bases from V and 2 bases from J, with 9 bases between. CDR3 length equals 13 residues.

This chain uses TRBV10-3 with TRBJ1-6; D possibly corresponds to TRBD1 (5 bases). Looked up from germline, CDR1 is ENHRY and CDR2 is SYGVKD. The CDR3 has 12 residues. The V end lost 8 bases, the J end lost 10 bases, and 12 bases lay between the germline ends. The CDR3 loop reads CAIGGVSSPLHF. The DNA for the CDR3 is TGTGCCATCGGAGGGGTTTCCTCACCCCTCCACTTT.

The rearrangement links TRBV20-1 to TRBJ1-1, with 7 bases identical to TRBD1. Per the germline V gene, CDR1 is DFQATT and CDR2 is SNEGSKA (reference sequence). The CDR3 runs to 14 residues. V shed 2 bases and J 4 bases; nucleotides not matched to a gene: 7. CDR3 bases: TGCAGTGCTAGACGGACGGGACAGACCACTGAAGCTTTCTTT. This translates into CSARRTGQTTEAFF.

In this sample, this clonotype is medium-sized. V is TRBV3-1 and J is TRBJ1-2, with D tentatively TRBD1 (5 bases). The CDR3 extends over 12 amino acids. Germline lookup yields CDR1 LGHDT and CDR2 YNNKEL (reference sequence). V dropped 6 bases and J dropped 7 bases, with 12 bases sitting between them. The CDR3, as DNA: TGTGCCAGCAGGGGGCTTGATCGTGGCTACACCTTC. Translation gives CASRGLDRGYTF.

This clonotype has at least ten counts. V usage is TRBV7-8 and J usage is TRBJ2-1, with 10 bases aligning to TRBD1. This CDR3 contains 15 residues. CDR1 and CDR2 (germline): SGHVS, FQNEAQ. The J segment lost 8 bases and the V segment lost 4 bases, leaving 8 bases of the junction unmatched. The CDR3 region is CASSSGQGLRYEQFF. The CDR3 coding sequence is TGTGCCAGCAGCTCGGGACAGGGGTTAAGGTATGAGCAGTTCTTC.

In its sample, this clonotype was seen once. An end of the junction differs from the germline gene, which may be a read error. The chain combines TRBV5-6 with TRBJ2-2; the D call may be TRBD1 or TRBD2 (6 bases each). The CDR3 totals 16 residues. The germline V gene encodes CDR1 SGHDT and CDR2 YYEEEE. The CDR3 DNA reads TGTGCCAGCAGCTTTTATTCGGGGGCGAACACCCGGGAGCTGTTTTTT. It yields the protein CASSFYSGANTRELFF.

This clonotype was seen once. This may come from a read error, since a much larger clone is one base off. The chain uses TRBV3-1 and TRBJ2-7; TRBD1 matches at 10 bases. The CDR3 has 15 residues. CDR1 is LGHDT and CDR2 is YNNKEL in the germline V gene (reference sequence). The J segment lost 4 bases and the V segment lost 7 bases, leaving 10 bases of the junction unmatched. CDR3 amino acids: CASISDRGANYEQYF. CDR3 nucleotide sequence: TGTGCCAGCATCTCGGACAGGGGGGCAAATTACGAGCAGTACTTC.

The chain has TRBV9 and TRBJ1-1, with no clear D. This CDR3 is 14 amino acids long. Trimming left V 0 bases short and J 1 base short, with 7 bases between. CDR1 is SGDLS and CDR2 is YYNGEE in the germline V gene. CDR3 sequence reads: CASSVGYPNTEAFF. DNA for the CDR3: TGTGCCAGCAGCGTAGGGTACCCGAACACTGAAGCTTTCTTT.

This clonotype has a handful of counts. This chain joins TRBV5-5 and TRBJ2-1; a weak D match, TRBD2 (5 bases). Trimming removed 0 bases at V and 9 bases at J, with 19 bases between. The CDR3 is made up of 16 amino acids. CDR1 is SGHKS and CDR2 is YYEKEE in the germline V gene (reference sequence). The CDR3 coding sequence is TGTGCCAGCAGCTTGGGTTCCATTGGGAGCGGCGTTGAGCAGTTCTTC. It encodes CASSLGSIGSGVEQFF.